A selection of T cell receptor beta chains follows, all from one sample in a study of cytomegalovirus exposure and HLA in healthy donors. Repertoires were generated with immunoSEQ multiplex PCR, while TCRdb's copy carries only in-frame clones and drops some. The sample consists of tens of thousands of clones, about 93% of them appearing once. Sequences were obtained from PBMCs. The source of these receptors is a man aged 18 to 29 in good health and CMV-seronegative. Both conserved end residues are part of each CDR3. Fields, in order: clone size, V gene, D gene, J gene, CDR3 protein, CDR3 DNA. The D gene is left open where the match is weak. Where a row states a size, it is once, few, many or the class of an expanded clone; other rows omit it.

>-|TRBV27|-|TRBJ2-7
CASSMTGGFRYEQYF
TGTGCCAGCAGTATGACAGGCGGGTTTAGGTACGAGCAGTACTTC
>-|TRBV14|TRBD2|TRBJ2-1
CASSQDGTSEQFF
TGTGCCAGCAGCCAAGACGGCACTAGCGAACAGTTCTTC
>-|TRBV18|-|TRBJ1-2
CASSPERGSRGYTF
TGTGCCAGCTCACCTGAGCGGGGCTCGCGGGGCTACACCTTC
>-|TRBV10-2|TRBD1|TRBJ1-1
CASSVPTGAGNTEAFF
TGCGCCAGCAGTGTCCCCACAGGGGCGGGGAACACTGAAGCTTTCTTT
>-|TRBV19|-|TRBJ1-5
CASKAGDIFSKGNQPQHF
TGTGCCAGTAAGGCGGGGGACATATTTTCGAAGGGCAATCAGCCCCAGCATTTT
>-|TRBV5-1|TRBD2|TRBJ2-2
CASSLPGLAGGDTGELFF
TGCGCCAGCAGCCTCCCGGGACTAGCGGGGGGGGACACCGGGGAGCTGTTTTTT
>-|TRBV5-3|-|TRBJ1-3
CARSLAANSGNTIYF
TGTGCCAGAAGCTTGGCAGCGAACTCTGGAAACACCATATATTTT
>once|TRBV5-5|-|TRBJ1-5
CASSYRVNQPQHF
TGTGCCAGCAGCTACAGGGTCAATCAGCCCCAGCATTTT
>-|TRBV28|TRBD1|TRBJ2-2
CASSPGTANTGELFF
TGTGCCAGCAGCCCTGGGACAGCGAACACCGGGGAGCTGTTTTTT
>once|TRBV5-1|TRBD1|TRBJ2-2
CASSLQGPATGELFF
TGCGCCAGCAGTTTACAGGGGCCAGCCACCGGGGAGCTGTTTTTT
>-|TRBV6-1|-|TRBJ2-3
CASSEIVSTDTQYF
TGTGCCAGCAGTGAAATAGTAAGCACAGATACGCAGTATTTT
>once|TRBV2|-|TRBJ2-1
CASSVTRDLQNEQFF
TGTGCCAGCAGTGTGACTCGGGATCTCCAAAATGAGCAGTTCTTC
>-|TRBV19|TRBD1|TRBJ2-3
CASSITDRDADQYF
TGTGCCAGTAGTATTACTGACAGGGACGCTGATCAGTATTTT
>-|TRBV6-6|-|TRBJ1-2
CASSLQGGYGYTF
TGTGCCAGCAGCTTACAGGGTGGCTATGGCTACACCTTC
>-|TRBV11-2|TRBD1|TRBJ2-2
CASSPRQGWAGELFF
TGTGCCAGCAGCCCCCGACAGGGGTGGGCCGGGGAGCTGTTTTTT
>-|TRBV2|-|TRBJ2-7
CASSESGEQYF
TGTGCCAGCAGTGAGTCAGGCGAGCAGTACTTC
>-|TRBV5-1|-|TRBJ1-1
CASSPALGGMNTEAFF
TGCGCCAGCAGCCCCGCCCTTGGAGGCATGAACACTGAAGCTTTCTTT
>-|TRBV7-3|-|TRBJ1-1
CASSLTHGTEAFF
TGTGCCAGCAGCTTAACGCACGGGACAGAAGCTTTCTTT
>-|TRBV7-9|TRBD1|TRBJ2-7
CASRPGTGTYEQYF
TGTGCCAGCAGACCCGGGACAGGCACCTACGAGCAGTACTTC
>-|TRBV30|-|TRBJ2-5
CAWIPHIGGETQYF
TGTGCCTGGATCCCACATATTGGGGGGGAGACCCAGTACTTC
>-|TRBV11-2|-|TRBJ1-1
CASSLLNGGEAFF
TGTGCCAGCAGCCTATTAAATGGCGGTGAAGCTTTCTTT
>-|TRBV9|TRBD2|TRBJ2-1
CASSPRAGWDEQFF
TGTGCCAGCAGCCCACGAGCGGGATGGGATGAGCAGTTCTTC
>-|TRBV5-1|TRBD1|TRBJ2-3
CASSLARGEGQGFGTQYF
TGCGCCAGCAGCTTGGCCCGCGGCGAAGGACAGGGATTTGGAACGCAGTATTTT
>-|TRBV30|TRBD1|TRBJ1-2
CAWSGRGNSYGYTF
TGTGCCTGGAGTGGCAGGGGGAACTCCTATGGCTACACCTTC
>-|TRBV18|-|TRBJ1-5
CASSQGSHQPQHF
TGTGCCAGCTCACAGGGGTCCCACCAGCCCCAGCATTTT
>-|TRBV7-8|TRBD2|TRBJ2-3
CASSSNSGGLTDTQYF
TGTGCCAGCAGCTCGAATAGCGGGGGGCTCACAGATACGCAGTATTTT
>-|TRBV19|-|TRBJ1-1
CASSMAEFFGTEAFF
TGTGCCAGTAGTATGGCGGAGTTCTTCGGGACTGAAGCTTTCTTT
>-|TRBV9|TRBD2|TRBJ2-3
CASSVRLAAADTQYF
TGTGCCAGCAGCGTAAGACTAGCAGCCGCAGATACGCAGTATTTT